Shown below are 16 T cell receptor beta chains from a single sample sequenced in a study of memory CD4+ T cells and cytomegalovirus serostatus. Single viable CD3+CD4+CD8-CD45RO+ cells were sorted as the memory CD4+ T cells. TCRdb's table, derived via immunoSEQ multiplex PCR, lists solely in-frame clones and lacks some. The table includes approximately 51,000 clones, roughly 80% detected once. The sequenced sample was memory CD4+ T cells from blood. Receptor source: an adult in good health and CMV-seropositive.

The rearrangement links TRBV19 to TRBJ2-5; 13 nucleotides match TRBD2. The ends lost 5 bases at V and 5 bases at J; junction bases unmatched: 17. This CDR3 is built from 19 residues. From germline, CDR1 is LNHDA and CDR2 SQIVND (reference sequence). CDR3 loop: CASSATGTSGVGLRETQYF. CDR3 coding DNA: TGTGCCAGTAGTGCCACCGGGACTAGCGGGGTCGGCCTGCGGGAGACCCAGTACTTC.

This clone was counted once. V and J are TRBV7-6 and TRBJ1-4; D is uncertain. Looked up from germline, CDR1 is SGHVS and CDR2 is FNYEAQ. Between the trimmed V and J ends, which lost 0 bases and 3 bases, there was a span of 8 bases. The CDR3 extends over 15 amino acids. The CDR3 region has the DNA TGTGCCAGCAGCTTAGCGTCCCTTCCTAATGAAAAACTGTTTTTT. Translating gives CASSLASLPNEKLFF.

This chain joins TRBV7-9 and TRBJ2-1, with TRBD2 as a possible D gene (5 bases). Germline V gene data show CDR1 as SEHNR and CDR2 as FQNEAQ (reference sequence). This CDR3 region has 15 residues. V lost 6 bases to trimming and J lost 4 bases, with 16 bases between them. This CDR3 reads CASRSDSRGYNEQFF. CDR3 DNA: TGTGCCAGCAGATCGGACTCACGAGGATACAATGAGCAGTTCTTC.

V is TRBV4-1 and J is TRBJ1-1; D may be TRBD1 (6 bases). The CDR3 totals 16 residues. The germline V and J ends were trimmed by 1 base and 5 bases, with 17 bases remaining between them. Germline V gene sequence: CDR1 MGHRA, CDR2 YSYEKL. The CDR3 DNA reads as TGCGCCAGCAGCCAAGCCTCACGGGGGGCGAAGACTGAAGCTTTCTTT. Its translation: CASSQASRGAKTEAFF.

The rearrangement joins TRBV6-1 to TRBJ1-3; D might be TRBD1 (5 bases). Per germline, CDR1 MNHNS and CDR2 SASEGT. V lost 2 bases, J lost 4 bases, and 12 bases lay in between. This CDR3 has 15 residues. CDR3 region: CASSESGGEGNTIYF. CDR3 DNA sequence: TGTGCCAGCAGTGAATCTGGGGGGGAAGGAAACACCATATATTTT.

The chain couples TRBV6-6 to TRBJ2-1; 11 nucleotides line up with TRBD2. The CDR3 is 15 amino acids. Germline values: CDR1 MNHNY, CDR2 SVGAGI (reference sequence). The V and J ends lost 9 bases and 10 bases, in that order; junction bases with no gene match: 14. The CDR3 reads CASFSTSGGPEEQFF. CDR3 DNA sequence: TGTGCCAGTTTTTCCACTAGCGGGGGACCCGAGGAGCAGTTCTTC.

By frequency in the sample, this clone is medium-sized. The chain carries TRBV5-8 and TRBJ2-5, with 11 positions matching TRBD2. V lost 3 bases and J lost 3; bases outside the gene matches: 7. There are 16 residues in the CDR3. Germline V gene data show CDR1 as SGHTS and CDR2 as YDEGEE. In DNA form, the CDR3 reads TGTGCCAGCAGCTCCCTAGCGGGGGGCCGGGAAGAGACCCAGTACTTC. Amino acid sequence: CASSSLAGGREETQYF.

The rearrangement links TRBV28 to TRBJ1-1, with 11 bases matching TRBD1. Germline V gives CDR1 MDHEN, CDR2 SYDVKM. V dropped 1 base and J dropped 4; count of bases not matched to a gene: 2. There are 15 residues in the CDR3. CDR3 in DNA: TGTGCCAGCAGTTTATCGGGACAGGGGGGCACTGAAGCTTTCTTT. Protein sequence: CASSLSGQGGTEAFF.

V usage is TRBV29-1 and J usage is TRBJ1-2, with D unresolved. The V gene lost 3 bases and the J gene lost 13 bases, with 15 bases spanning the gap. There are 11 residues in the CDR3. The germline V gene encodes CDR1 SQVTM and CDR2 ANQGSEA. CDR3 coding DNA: TGCAGCGTTGATTGGACCGGGCAGACCACCTTC. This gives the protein CSVDWTGQTTF.

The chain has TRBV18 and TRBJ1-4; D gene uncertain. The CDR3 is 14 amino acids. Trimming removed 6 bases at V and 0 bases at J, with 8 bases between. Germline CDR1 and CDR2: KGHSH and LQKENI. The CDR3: CASSVLATNEKLFF. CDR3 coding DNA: TGTGCCAGCTCGGTTCTGGCAACTAATGAAAAACTGTTTTTT. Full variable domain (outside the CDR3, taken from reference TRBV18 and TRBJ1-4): NAGVMQNPRHLVRRRGQEARLRCSPMKGHSHVYWYRQLPEEGLKFMVYLQKENIIDESGMPKERFSAEFPKEGPSILRIQQVVRGDSAAYFCASSVLATNEKLFFGSGTQLSVL.

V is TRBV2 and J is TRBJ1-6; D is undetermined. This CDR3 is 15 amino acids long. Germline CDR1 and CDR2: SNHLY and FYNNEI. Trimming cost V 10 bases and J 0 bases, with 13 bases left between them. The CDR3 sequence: CATFLHSSYNSPLHF. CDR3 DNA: TGTGCCACCTTCCTACATAGCTCCTATAATTCACCCCTCCACTTT.

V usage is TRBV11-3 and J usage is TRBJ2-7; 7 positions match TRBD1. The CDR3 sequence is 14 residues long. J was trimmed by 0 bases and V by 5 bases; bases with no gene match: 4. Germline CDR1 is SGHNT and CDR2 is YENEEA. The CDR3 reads CASSRGQDSYEQYF. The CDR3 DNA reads TGTGCCAGCAGCCGCGGACAGGACTCCTACGAGCAGTACTTC.

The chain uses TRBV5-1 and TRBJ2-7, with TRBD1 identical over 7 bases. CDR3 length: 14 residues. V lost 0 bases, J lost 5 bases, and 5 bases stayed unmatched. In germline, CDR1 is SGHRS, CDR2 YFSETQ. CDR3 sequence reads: CASSLVGGMDEQYF. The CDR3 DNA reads TGCGCCAGCAGCTTGGTAGGGGGCATGGACGAGCAGTACTTC.

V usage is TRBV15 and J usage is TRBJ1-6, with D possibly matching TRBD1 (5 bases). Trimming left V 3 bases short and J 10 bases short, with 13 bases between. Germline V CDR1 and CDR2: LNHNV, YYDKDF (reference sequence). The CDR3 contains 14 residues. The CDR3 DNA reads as TGTGCCACCAGCAGTGGTCTACAGGACTCACCCCTCCACTTT. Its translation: CATSSGLQDSPLHF.

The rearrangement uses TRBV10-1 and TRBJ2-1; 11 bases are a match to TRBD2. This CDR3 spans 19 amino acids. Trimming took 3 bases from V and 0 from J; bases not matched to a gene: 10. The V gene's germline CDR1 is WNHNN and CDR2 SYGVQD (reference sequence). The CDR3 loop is CASSDSETSGATSYNEQFF. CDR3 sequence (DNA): TGCGCCAGCAGTGACTCGGAGACTAGCGGGGCCACCTCCTACAATGAGCAGTTCTTC.

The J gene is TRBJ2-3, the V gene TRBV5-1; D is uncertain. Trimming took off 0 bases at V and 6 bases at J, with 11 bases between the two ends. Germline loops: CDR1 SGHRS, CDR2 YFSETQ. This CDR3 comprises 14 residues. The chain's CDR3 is CASSLAATRDTQYF. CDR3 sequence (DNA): TGCGCCAGCAGCTTGGCCGCGACACGGGATACGCAGTATTTT.